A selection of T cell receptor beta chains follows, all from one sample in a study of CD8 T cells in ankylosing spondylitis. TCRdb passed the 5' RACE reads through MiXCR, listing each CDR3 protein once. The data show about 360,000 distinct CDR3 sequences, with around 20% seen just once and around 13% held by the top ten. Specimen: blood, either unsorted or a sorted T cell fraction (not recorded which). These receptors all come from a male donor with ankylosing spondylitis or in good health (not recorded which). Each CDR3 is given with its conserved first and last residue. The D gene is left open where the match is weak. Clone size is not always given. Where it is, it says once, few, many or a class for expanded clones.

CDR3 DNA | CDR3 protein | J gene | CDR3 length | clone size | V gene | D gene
TGTGCCAGCGGACTACAGGGAAACTACGAGCAGTACTTC | CASGLQGNYEQYF | TRBJ2-7 | 13 | few | TRBV27 | -
TGCAGTGCTCCTACAGGGTATTTGACAGATACGCAGTATTTT | CSAPTGYLTDTQYF | TRBJ2-3 | 14 | few | TRBV20-1 | -
TGCAGTGCAGAGGACAGACTGTATAGCAATCAGCCCCAGCATTTT | CSAEDRLYSNQPQHF | TRBJ1-5 | 15 | - | TRBV20-1 | -
TGTGCCAGCAGCTTAGGGTGGGGCAGCGAATACAATGAGCAGTTCTTC | CASSLGWGSEYNEQFF | TRBJ2-1 | 16 | - | TRBV7-2 | -
TGTGCCAGCAGCTTGGGGGGCGGGGGCCAAGAGGATACGCAGTATTTT | CASSLGGGGQEDTQYF | TRBJ2-3 | 16 | - | TRBV11-2 | -
TGTGCCATCAACCGACTAGCGGGGGCGACCTACGAGCAGTACTTC | CAINRLAGATYEQYF | TRBJ2-7 | 15 | - | TRBV10-3 | TRBD2
TGTGCCTGGAGTGTACCGGATTACACAGATACGCAGTATTTT | CAWSVPDYTDTQYF | TRBJ2-3 | 14 | - | TRBV30 | -
TGCAGTGCTAGAGATATGTGGGGATTGAACACTGAAGCTTTCTTT | CSARDMWGLNTEAFF | TRBJ1-1 | 15 | few | TRBV20-1 | -
TGTGCCAGCAGTTTGAACGCGGGGGGCTCCTACAATGAGCAGTTCTTC | CASSLNAGGSYNEQFF | TRBJ2-1 | 16 | - | TRBV12-3/TRBV12-4 | TRBD2
TGTGCCAGCGAAACGGCGAACACCGGGGAGCTGTTTTTT | CASETANTGELFF | TRBJ2-2 | 13 | many | TRBV6-1 | -
TGTGCCAGTAGTTCCGGAGACAGGGCTCATGAGACCCAGTACTTC | CASSSGDRAHETQYF | TRBJ2-5 | 15 | - | TRBV19 | TRBD1
TGCGCCAGCAGCCAGGCGGGGACAGCCTCCTACGAGCAGTACTTC | CASSQAGTASYEQYF | TRBJ2-7 | 15 | few | TRBV4-1 | -
TGTGCCAGCAGTGACCCCCGGGCCCCCGGGGGCTACGAGCAGTACTTC | CASSDPRAPGGYEQYF | TRBJ2-7 | 16 | - | TRBV6-1 | -
TGCGCCAGCAGCTTGGATGCGGGCGTTCAGCCCCAGCATTTT | CASSLDAGVQPQHF | TRBJ1-5 | 14 | few | TRBV5-1 | -
TGCAGCGTTGTGCCAGGACCGGGACAGGGAGCAGAGACCCAGTACTTC | CSVVPGPGQGAETQYF | TRBJ2-5 | 16 | - | TRBV29-1 | TRBD1
TGCAGTGTTCCGTCAGAGACCCAGTACTTC | CSVPSETQYF | TRBJ2-5 | 10 | few | TRBV20-1 | -
TGTGCCATCAGTGAGCAGAACACTGAAGCTTTCTTT | CAISEQNTEAFF | TRBJ1-1 | 12 | - | TRBV10-3 | -
TGTGCCAGCAGCCAAGAACCCTCAGGAGGGCACTCCTACGAGCAGTACTTC | CASSQEPSGGHSYEQYF | TRBJ2-7 | 17 | - | TRBV4-2 | -
TGTGCCAGCAGCTTGGCGGGACAGGGGCACTACGAGCAGTACTTC | CASSLAGQGHYEQYF | TRBJ2-7 | 15 | few | TRBV5-6 | TRBD1
TGTGCCAGCAGTCCTATTAATTCACCCCTCCACTTT | CASSPINSPLHF | TRBJ1-6 | 12 | few | TRBV12-3/TRBV12-4 | -
TGTGCCAGCAGTTACTCTCTGGGCCGCAGCCCCTACGAGCAGTACTTC | CASSYSLGRSPYEQYF | TRBJ2-7 | 16 | few | TRBV6-5 | -
TGCAGTGCTAGATCCGACCCAGGGGGGGATACGCAGTATTTT | CSARSDPGGDTQYF | TRBJ2-3 | 14 | few | TRBV20-1 | -
TGTGCCAGCAGCCAGGTTTGGGGGGGAAGCTCCTACAATGAGCAGTTCTTC | CASSQVWGGSSYNEQFF | TRBJ2-1 | 17 | - | TRBV4-2 | TRBD2
TGTGCCAGCAGCCCCGCCGGGACTAGCGGTTACAATGAGCAGTTCTTC | CASSPAGTSGYNEQFF | TRBJ2-1 | 16 | few | TRBV7-8 | TRBD2
TGTGCCAGCAGTTTAACGATAGGGGCAGGGGAGGCCGAGCAGTACTTC | CASSLTIGAGEAEQYF | TRBJ2-7 | 16 | few | TRBV28 | -
TGCGCCAGCAGTATCGAAGGGGCGCGGAACACTGAAGCTTTCTTT | CASSIEGARNTEAFF | TRBJ1-1 | 15 | - | TRBV4-1 | -
TGTGCCAGCAGCTTACGGGAGGATTTCACAGATACGCAGTATTTT | CASSLREDFTDTQYF | TRBJ2-3 | 15 | - | TRBV7-9 | TRBD2
TGTGCCAGCAGCTTAGGACTTGGCTACGAGCAGTACTTC | CASSLGLGYEQYF | TRBJ2-7 | 13 | - | TRBV5-1 | -
TGTGCCAGCACCCCGGGCCCCCGGGGTCAGGGCTACACCTTC | CASTPGPRGQGYTF | TRBJ1-2 | 14 | - | TRBV11-2 | -
TGCAGTGCTAGAGATAGAGGGGGCGCTGACTACGAGCAGTACTTC | CSARDRGGADYEQYF | TRBJ2-7 | 15 | - | TRBV20-1 | TRBD1
TGTGCCAGCAGCGCAGACAGGGGGCACTACGAGCAGTACTTC | CASSADRGHYEQYF | TRBJ2-7 | 14 | few | TRBV7-9 | TRBD1
TGTGCCAGCAGTTTGCCAGGTAATACCTACGAGCAGTACTTC | CASSLPGNTYEQYF | TRBJ2-7 | 14 | - | TRBV28 | -
TGTGCCAGCAGGAGCGACAGGAGGAGCTCCTACGAGCAGTACTTC | CASRSDRRSSYEQYF | TRBJ2-7 | 15 | - | TRBV12-3/TRBV12-4 | -
TGTGCCAGCGGACGGCCCCAGCATTTT | CASGRPQHF | TRBJ1-5 | 9 | - | TRBV12-3/TRBV12-4 | -
TGTGCCAGCAGCGGTGCGTACGGTTCCACAGGTACGCAGTATTTT | CASSGAYGSTGTQYF | TRBJ2-3 | 15 | - | TRBV27 | -
TGCAGTCCACGGGACAGGGGACGTTGGGGGGGTGAGCAGTTCTTC | CSPRDRGRWGGEQFF | TRBJ2-1 | 15 | few | TRBV20-1 | TRBD1
TGTGCCAGCAGCGGGGGGCCCTCGGGTGAGCAGTACTTC | CASSGGPSGEQYF | TRBJ2-7 | 13 | many | TRBV9 | -
TGCGCCAGCCGTGCAGACCGGGACGGCTACACCGGGGAGCTGTTTTTT | CASRADRDGYTGELFF | TRBJ2-2 | 16 | few | TRBV5-1 | -
TGTGCCAGCGAGGATCGGGCGAGACAAGAGACCCAGTACTTC | CASEDRARQETQYF | TRBJ2-5 | 14 | - | TRBV2 | -
TGTGCCAGCAGACCACCTCCCACTAGCGGGGGAGAGACCCAGTACTTC | CASRPPPTSGGETQYF | TRBJ2-5 | 16 | few | TRBV2 | TRBD2
TGTGCCAGCAGTGAAAAGTCAGGGAGCACCGGGGAGCTGTTTTTT | CASSEKSGSTGELFF | TRBJ2-2 | 15 | once | TRBV6-4 | -
TGTGCCACCAGCAGCGAGGGGGTCAATCAGCCCCAGCATTTT | CATSSEGVNQPQHF | TRBJ1-5 | 14 | - | TRBV15 | -
TGTGCCAGCAACGAACTAGCGGGGGGGCAGTCCGGGGAGCTGTTTTTT | CASNELAGGQSGELFF | TRBJ2-2 | 16 | - | TRBV9 | TRBD2
TGTGCCAGCAGCCATCGGGACGGAACCTACGAGCAGTACTTC | CASSHRDGTYEQYF | TRBJ2-7 | 14 | few | TRBV3-1 | -
TGTGCCAGCAAGGCGGGGGCTTACGAGCAGTACTTC | CASKAGAYEQYF | TRBJ2-7 | 12 | few | TRBV12-3/TRBV12-4 | -
TGTGCCACCAGTGACCCAAACAGAGCCGGGGAGCTGTTTTTT | CATSDPNRAGELFF | TRBJ2-2 | 14 | few | TRBV24-1 | -
TGTGCCAGCAGCCCCATTGGAGCGGGGGGGCCGGAGACCCAGTACTTC | CASSPIGAGGPETQYF | TRBJ2-5 | 16 | - | TRBV28 | TRBD2
TGCGCCAGCAGCCAGCCGGGACGGGACTACAATGAGCAGTTCTTC | CASSQPGRDYNEQFF | TRBJ2-1 | 15 | - | TRBV4-1 | -
TGTGCCAGCAGTGAAACGGGGGCGGCACAGCCCCAGCATTTT | CASSETGAAQPQHF | TRBJ1-5 | 14 | - | TRBV2 | -
TGTGCCAGCAGTCCCTCCCCAAGCAATGAGCAGTTCTTC | CASSPSPSNEQFF | TRBJ2-1 | 13 | many | TRBV12-3/TRBV12-4 | -